The clone carrying this T cell receptor beta chain was seen a handful of times. Its matching antigen is unknown. This entry is derived from a study of Graves' ophthalmopathy and Graves' hyperthyroidism. Study-level results: Forecasting of ophthalmopathy progression by the model achieved roughly 69% sensitivity and 72.22% specificity.

Amplification from RNA transcripts yielded the TCR beta CDR3 regions. HTBI primers were employed in first-round RT-PCR, then a second-round multiplex PCR followed. In TCRdb, the multiplex PCR reads were re-called with MiXCR into one record per CDR3 protein. This table has almost 750,000 distinct CDR3 sequences, approximately 40% appearing once. Deletions cut 0 bases from V and 8 bases from J, with 17 bases between. Germline V gene sequence: CDR1 SGDLS, CDR2 YYNGEE. The CDR3 has 15 residues. V and J are TRBV9 and TRBJ2-5; possible D gene TRBD1, 6 bases. This clonotype was obtained from an adult man with Graves' ophthalmopathy. The sequencing sample was made of peripheral blood. Here the CDR3 reads CASSVVPAGESTQYF. The CDR3 DNA sequence: TGTGCCAGCAGCGTAGTTCCGGCAGGGGAGTCAACCCAGTACTTC.